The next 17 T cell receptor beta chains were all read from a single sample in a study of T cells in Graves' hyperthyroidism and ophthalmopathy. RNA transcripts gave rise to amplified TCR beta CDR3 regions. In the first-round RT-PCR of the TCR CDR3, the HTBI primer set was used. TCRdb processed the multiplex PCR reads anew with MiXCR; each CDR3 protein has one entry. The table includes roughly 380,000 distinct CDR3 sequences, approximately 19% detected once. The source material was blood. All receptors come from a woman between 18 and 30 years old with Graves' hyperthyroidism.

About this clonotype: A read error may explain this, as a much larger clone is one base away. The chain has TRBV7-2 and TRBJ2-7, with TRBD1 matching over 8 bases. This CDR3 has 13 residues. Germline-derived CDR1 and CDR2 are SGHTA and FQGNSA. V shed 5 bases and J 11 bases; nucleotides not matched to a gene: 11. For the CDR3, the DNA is TGTGCCAGCAGCCCCTCGGGGACAGGCTCGGAGTACGTC. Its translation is CASSPSGTGSEYV.

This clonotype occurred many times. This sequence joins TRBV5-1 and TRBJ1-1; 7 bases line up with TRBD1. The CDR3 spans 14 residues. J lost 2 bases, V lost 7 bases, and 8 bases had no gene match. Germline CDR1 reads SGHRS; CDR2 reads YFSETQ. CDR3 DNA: TGCGCCAGCGGCTCGACAGGGTTAAACACTGAAGCTTTCTTT. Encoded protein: CASGSTGLNTEAFF.

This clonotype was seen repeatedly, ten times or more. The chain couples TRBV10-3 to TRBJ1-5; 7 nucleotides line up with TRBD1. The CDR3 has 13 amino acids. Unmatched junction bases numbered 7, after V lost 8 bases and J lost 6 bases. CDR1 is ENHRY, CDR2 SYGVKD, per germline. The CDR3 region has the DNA TGTGCCATCGGGGGGAACAGGGGTCAGCCCCAGCATTTT. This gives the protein CAIGGNRGQPQHF.

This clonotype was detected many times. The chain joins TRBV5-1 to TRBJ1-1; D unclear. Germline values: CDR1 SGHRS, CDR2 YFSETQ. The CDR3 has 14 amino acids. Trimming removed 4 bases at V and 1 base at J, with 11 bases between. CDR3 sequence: CASSLPDGNTEAFF. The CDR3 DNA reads TGCGCCAGCAGCCTGCCAGACGGGAACACTGAAGCTTTCTTT.

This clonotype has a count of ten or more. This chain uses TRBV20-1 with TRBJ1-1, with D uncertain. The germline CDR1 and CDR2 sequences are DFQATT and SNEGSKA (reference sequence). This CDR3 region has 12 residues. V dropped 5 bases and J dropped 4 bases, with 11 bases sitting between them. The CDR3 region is CSAPRESTEAFF. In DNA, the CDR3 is TGCAGTGCTCCCCGGGAGAGCACTGAAGCTTTCTTT.

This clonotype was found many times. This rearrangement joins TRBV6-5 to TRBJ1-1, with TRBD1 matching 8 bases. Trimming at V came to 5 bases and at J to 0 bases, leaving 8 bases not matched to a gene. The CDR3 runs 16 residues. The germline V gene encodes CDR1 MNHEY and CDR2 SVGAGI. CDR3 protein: CASSPLDREMNTEAFF. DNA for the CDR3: TGTGCCAGCAGTCCTCTGGACAGGGAGATGAACACTGAAGCTTTCTTT.

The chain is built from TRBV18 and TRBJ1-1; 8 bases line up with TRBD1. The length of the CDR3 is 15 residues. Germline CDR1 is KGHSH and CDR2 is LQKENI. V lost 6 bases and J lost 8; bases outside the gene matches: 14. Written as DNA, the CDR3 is TGTGCCAGCTCCGCGGGACAGGCGATTGTGGGGGAAGCTTTCTTT. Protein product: CASSAGQAIVGEAFF.

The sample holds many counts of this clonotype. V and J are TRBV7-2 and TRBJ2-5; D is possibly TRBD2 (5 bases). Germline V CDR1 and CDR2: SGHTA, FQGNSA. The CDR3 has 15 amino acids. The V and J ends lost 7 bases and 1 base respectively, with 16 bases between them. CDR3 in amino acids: CASTASRGAQETQYF. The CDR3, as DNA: TGTGCCAGCACCGCTTCCCGGGGAGCCCAAGAGACCCAGTACTTC.

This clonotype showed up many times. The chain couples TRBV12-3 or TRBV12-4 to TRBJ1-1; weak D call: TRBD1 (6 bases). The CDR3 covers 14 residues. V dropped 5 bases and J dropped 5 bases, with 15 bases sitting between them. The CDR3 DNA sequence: TGTGCCAGCAGTCCGCTACAGGGAGGTACTGAAGCTTTCTTT. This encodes CASSPLQGGTEAFF.

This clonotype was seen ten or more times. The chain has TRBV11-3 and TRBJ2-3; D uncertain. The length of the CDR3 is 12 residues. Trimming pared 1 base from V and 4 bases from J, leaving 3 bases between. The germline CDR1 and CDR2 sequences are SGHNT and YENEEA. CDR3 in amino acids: CASSLVPDTQYF. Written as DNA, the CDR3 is TGTGCCAGCAGCTTAGTTCCAGATACGCAGTATTTT.

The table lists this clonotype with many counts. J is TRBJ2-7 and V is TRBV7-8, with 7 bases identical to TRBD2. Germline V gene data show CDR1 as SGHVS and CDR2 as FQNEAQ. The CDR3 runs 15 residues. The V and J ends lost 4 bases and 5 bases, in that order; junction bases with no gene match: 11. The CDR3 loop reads CASSSHSGRGDEQYF. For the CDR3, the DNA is TGTGCCAGCAGCTCCCATAGCGGGCGAGGGGACGAGCAGTACTTC.

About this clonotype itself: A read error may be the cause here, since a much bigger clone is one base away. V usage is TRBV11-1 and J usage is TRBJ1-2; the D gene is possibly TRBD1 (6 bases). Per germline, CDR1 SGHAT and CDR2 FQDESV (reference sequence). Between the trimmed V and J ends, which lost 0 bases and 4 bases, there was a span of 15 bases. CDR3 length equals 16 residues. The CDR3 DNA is TGTGCCAGCAGCTTAGCGGGGGCAGTGAGTTCCTATGGCTACACCTTC. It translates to CASSLAGAVSSYGYTF.

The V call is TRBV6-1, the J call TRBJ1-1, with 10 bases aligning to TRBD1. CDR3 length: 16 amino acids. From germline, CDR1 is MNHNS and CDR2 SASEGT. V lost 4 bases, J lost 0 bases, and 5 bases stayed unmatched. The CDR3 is CASSGETGGMNTEAFF. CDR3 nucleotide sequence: TGTGCCAGCAGTGGGGAGACAGGGGGCATGAACACTGAAGCTTTCTTT.

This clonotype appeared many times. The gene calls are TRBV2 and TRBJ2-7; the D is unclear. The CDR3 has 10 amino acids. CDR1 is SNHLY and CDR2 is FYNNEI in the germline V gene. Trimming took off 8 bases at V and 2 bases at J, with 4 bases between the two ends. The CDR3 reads CASATYEQYF. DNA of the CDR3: TGTGCCAGCGCTACCTACGAGCAGTACTTC.

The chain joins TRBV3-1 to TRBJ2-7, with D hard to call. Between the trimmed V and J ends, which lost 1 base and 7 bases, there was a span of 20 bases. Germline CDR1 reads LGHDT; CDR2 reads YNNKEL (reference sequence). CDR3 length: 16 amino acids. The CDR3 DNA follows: TGTGCCAGCAGCCAAGGATCTGGCGGAAGCCTAGGGGAGCAGTACTTC. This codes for CASSQGSGGSLGEQYF.

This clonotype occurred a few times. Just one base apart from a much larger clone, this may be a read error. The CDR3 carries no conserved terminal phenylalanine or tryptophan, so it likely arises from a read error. CDR3 amino acids: CASRGGQAGGYEQYL. The CDR3, as DNA: TGTGCCAGCAGAGGGGGACAGGCCGGCGGCTACGAGCAGTACCTC. This chain joins TRBV27 and TRBJ2-7; 8 nucleotides match TRBD1. The CDR3 runs 15 residues. V was pared by 6 bases and J by 3 bases, with 10 bases of the junction left unmatched. CDR1 is MNHEY and CDR2 is SMNVEV in the germline V gene (reference sequence).

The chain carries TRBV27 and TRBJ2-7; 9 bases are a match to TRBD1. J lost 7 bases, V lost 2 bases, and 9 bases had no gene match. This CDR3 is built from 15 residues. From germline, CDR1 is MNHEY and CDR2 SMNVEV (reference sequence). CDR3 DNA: TGTGCCAGCAGTTTAAGGGGACAGGGTCGGCATGAGCAGTACTTC. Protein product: CASSLRGQGRHEQYF.